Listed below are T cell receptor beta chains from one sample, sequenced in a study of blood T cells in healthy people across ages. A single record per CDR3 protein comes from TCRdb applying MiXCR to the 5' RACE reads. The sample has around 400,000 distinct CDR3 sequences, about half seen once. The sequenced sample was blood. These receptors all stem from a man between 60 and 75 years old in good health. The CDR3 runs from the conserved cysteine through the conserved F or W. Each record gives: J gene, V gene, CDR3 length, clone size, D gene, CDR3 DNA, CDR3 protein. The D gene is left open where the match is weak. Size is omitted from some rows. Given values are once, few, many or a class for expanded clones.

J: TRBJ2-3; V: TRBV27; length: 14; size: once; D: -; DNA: TGTGCCAGCAGTTTTGGACTCCCCCCCGAATCGCAGTATTTT; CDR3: CASSFGLPPESQYF
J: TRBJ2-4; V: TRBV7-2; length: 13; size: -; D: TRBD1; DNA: TGTGCCAGCAGGCCTGGACAGGGTAACATTCAGTACTTC; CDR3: CASRPGQGNIQYF
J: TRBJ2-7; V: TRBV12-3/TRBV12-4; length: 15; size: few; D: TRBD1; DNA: TGTGCCAGCAGTCCCCGGACAGGGCCCACCTACGAGCAGTACTTC; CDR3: CASSPRTGPTYEQYF
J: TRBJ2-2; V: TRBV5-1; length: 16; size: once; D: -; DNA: TGCGCCAGCAGCTTGGGGACTGCCGGGAGCACCGGGGAGCTGTTTTTT; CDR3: CASSLGTAGSTGELFF
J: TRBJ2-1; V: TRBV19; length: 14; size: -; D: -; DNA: TGTGCCAGTACCGTCCCCGGTCTCTACAATGAGCAGTTCTTC; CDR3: CASTVPGLYNEQFF
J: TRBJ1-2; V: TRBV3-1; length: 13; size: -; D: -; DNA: TGTGCCAGCAGCCAAAAAGCCCTCTATGGCTACACCTTC; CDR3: CASSQKALYGYTF
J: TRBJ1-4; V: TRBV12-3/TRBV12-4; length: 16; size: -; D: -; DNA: TGTGCCAGCAGTTTGAGCGGCACTGCAACTAATGAAAAACTGTTTTTT; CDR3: CASSLSGTATNEKLFF
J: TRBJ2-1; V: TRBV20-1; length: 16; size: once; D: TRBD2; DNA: TGCAGTGCTAGATCACTAGCGGGGGAGATCTACAATGAGCAGTTCTTC; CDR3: CSARSLAGEIYNEQFF
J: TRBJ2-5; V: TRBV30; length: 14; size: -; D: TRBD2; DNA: TGTGCCTGGAGTACTAGCGGGGCTCAAAAGACCCAGTACTTC; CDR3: CAWSTSGAQKTQYF
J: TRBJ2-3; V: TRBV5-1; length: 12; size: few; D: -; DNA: TGCGCCAGCGGGGATCGAAGGGATACGCAGTATTTT; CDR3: CASGDRRDTQYF
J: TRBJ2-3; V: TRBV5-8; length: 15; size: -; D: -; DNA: TGTGCCAGCAGCTTGGTCGAGCGTCCCACAGATACGCAGTATTTT; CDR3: CASSLVERPTDTQYF
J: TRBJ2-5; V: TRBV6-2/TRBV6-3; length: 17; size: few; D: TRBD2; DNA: TGTGCCAGCAGTTACACGCCAGGACTAGCGGGGGGCCCTGAGCAGTACTTC; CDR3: CASSYTPGLAGGPEQYF
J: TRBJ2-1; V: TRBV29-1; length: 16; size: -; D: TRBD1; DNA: TGCAGCGTCCGGGACAGGGTACGTGCGGTGGCGAATGAGCAGTTCTTC; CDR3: CSVRDRVRAVANEQFF
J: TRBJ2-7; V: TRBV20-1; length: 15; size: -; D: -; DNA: TGCAGTGCTAGAGATGGGTCAGGGTTCTCCTACGAGCAGTACTTC; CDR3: CSARDGSGFSYEQYF
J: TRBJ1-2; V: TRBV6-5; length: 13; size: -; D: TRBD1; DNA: TGTGCCAGCAGACAGACAGGGGGCAAAGGCTACACCTTC; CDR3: CASRQTGGKGYTF
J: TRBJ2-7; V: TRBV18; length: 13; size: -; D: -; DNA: TGTGCCAGCTCACCTCTCGACGGGAACGAGCAGTACTTC; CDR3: CASSPLDGNEQYF
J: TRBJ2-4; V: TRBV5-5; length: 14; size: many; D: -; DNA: TGTGCCAGCAGGGTATCGGTAGCCAAAAACATTCAGTACTTC; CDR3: CASRVSVAKNIQYF
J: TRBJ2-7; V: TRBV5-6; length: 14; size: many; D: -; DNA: TGTGCCAGCAGCTCCGAACAGGGCACCTACGAGCAGTACTTC; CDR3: CASSSEQGTYEQYF
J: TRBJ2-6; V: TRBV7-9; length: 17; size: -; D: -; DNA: TGTGCCAGCAGCCCCGAGAAGGGGGGCGATGGGGCCAACGTCCTGACTTTC; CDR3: CASSPEKGGDGANVLTF
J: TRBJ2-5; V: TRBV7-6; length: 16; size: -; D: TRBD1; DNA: TGTGCCAGCAGCAAATCGACAGGGTTGAGGGAAGAGACCCAGTACTTC; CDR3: CASSKSTGLREETQYF
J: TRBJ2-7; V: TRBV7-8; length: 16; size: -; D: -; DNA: TGTGCCAGCAGCTTAGTTCCGGGTGGCCTACCCTACGAGCAGTACTTC; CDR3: CASSLVPGGLPYEQYF
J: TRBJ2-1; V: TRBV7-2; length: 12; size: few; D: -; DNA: TGTGCCAGCAGCTTAGTTGGGGGAGAGCAGTTCTTC; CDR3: CASSLVGGEQFF
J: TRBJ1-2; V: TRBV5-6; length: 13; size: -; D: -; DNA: TGTGCCAGCAGCTTGGACACTAACTATGGCTACACCTTC; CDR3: CASSLDTNYGYTF
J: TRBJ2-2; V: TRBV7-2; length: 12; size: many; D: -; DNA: TGTGCCAGCAGCCGGGGGCCATGGGAGCTGTTTTTT; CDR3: CASSRGPWELFF
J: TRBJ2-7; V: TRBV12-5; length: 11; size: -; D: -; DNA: TGTGCTAGTGGTAGGGTTAACGAGCAGTACTTC; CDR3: CASGRVNEQYF
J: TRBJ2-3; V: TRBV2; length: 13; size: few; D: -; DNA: TGTGCCAGCAGCGAAGTGGGGGCCGATACGCAGTATTTT; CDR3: CASSEVGADTQYF
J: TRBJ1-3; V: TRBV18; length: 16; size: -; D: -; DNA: TGTGCCAGCTCACCCGGGCAGGCCGTCTCTGGAAACACCATATATTTT; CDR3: CASSPGQAVSGNTIYF
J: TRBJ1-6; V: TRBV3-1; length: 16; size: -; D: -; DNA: TGTGCCAGCAGCCAAGTCTACGGACCCCCAGATTCACCCCTCCACTTT; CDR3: CASSQVYGPPDSPLHF
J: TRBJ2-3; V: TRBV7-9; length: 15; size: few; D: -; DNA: TGTGCCAGCAGCTTAGGGCAGGTTAGCACAGATACGCAGTATTTT; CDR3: CASSLGQVSTDTQYF